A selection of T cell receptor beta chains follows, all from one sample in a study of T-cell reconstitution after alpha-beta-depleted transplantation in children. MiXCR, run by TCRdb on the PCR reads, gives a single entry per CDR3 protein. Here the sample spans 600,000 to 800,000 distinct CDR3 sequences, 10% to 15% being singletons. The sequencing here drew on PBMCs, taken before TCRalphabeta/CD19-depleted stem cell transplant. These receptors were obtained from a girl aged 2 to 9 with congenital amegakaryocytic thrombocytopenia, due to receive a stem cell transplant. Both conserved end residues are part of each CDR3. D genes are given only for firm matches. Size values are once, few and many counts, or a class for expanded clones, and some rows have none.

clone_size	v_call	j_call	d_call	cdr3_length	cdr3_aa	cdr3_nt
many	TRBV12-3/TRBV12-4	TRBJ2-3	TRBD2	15	CASSVSGRWIDTQYF	TGTGCCAGCAGTGTTAGCGGGAGATGGATAGATACGCAGTATTTT
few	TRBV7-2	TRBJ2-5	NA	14	CASSPTGPGETQYF	TGTGCCAGCAGCCCTACAGGGCCGGGGGAGACCCAGTACTTC
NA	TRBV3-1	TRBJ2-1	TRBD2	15	CASSQGGGGGNEQFF	TGTGCCAGCAGCCAAGGCGGGGGTGGGGGCAATGAGCAGTTCTTC
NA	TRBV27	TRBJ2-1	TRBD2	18	CASSMGSGGQTIRNEQFF	TGTGCCAGCAGCATGGGGTCGGGGGGTCAGACAATACGCAATGAGCAGTTCTTC
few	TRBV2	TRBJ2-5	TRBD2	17	CASSPHGAGVRKETQYF	TGTGCCAGCTCCCCACATGGCGCGGGAGTAAGGAAGGAGACCCAGTACTTC
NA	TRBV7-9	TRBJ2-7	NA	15	CASSLLPGIGYEQYF	TGTGCCAGCAGCTTATTGCCCGGGATTGGGTACGAGCAGTACTTC
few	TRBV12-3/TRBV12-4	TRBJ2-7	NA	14	CASSLRRVSYEQYF	TGTGCCAGCAGTTTGAGGCGGGTGTCCTACGAGCAGTACTTC
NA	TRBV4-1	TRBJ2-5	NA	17	CASSQGGRGLPQETQYF	TGCGCCAGCAGCCAAGGGGGCAGGGGCTTACCACAAGAGACCCAGTACTTC
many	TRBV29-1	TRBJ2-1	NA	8	CSDNEQFF	TGCAGTGATAATGAGCAGTTCTTC
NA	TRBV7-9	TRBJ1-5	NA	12	CASSSGGAPQHF	TGTGCCAGCAGCTCGGGAGGGGCGCCCCAGCATTTT
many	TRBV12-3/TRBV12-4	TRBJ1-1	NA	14	CASSPNRRDTEAFF	TGTGCCAGCAGTCCCAACAGGAGGGACACTGAAGCTTTCTTT
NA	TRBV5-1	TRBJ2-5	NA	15	CASSPQTRGEGTQYF	TGCGCCAGCAGCCCCCAGACTAGGGGGGAAGGGACCCAGTACTTC
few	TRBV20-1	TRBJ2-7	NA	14	CSASIGERYYEQYF	TGCAGTGCTAGCATTGGTGAGAGATACTACGAGCAGTACTTC
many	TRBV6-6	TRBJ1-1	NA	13	CASSYSANTEAFF	TGTGCCAGCAGTTACTCGGCGAACACTGAAGCTTTCTTT
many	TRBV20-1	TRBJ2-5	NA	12	CSASLRGETQYF	TGCAGTGCTAGTCTACGAGGAGAGACCCAGTACTTC
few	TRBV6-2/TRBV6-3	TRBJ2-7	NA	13	CASSQAHSYEQYF	TGTGCCAGCAGCCAGGCTCACTCCTACGAGCAGTACTTC
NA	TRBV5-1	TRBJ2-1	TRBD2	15	CASSLAGLGAGEQFF	TGCGCCAGCAGCTTGGCGGGACTAGGGGCGGGTGAGCAGTTCTTC
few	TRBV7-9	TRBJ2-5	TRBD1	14	CASSFQTGGETQYF	TGTGCCAGCAGCTTCCAGACAGGGGGGGAGACCCAGTACTTC
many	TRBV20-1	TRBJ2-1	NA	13	CSAYPISYNEQFF	TGCAGTGCTTACCCCATATCCTACAATGAGCAGTTCTTC
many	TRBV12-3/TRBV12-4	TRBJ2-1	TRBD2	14	CASSLVAGTNEQFF	TGTGCCAGCAGTTTAGTAGCGGGGACCAATGAGCAGTTCTTC
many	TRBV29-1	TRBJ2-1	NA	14	CSVDRESSYNEQFF	TGCAGCGTTGACCGTGAATCTTCCTACAATGAGCAGTTCTTC
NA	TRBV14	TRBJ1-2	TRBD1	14	CASSRGQALSYYTF	TGTGCCAGCAGCCGAGGACAGGCACTATCATACTACACCTTC
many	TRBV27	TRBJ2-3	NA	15	CASSRTGTLTDTQYF	TGTGCCAGCAGCAGAACCGGGACTCTAACAGATACGCAGTATTTT
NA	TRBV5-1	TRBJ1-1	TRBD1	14	CASLPGQGNTEAFF	TGCGCCAGTCTACCGGGACAGGGGAACACTGAAGCTTTCTTT
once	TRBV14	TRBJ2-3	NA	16	CASSQIWLDGTDTQYF	TGTGCCAGCAGCCAAATATGGCTAGACGGCACAGATACGCAGTATTTT
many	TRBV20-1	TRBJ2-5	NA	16	CSARGRTQRLQETQYF	TGCAGTGCTAGAGGGAGGACCCAACGCCTGCAAGAGACCCAGTACTTC
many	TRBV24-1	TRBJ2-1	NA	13	CATSEREYNEQFF	TGTGCCACCAGTGAACGGGAGTACAATGAGCAGTTCTTC
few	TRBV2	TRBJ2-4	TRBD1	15	CASKDRARAGNIQYF	TGTGCCAGCAAGGACAGGGCCCGGGCCGGAAACATTCAGTACTTC
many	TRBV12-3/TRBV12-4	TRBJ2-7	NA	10	CASSLYEQYF	TGTGCCAGCAGTTTATACGAGCAGTACTTC
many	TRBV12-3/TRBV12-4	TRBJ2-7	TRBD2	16	CASSKNLAGTPYEQYF	TGTGCCAGCAGTAAGAACCTAGCGGGTACGCCCTACGAGCAGTACTTC
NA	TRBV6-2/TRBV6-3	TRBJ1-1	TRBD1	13	CASSHTGGTEAFF	TGTGCCAGCAGTCACACAGGGGGCACTGAAGCTTTCTTT
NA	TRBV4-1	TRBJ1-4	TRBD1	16	CASSHHRQGVKEKLFF	TGCGCCAGCAGCCATCATAGACAGGGTGTTAAGGAAAAACTGTTTTTT
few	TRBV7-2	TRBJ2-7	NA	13	CASSRHVSYEQYF	TGTGCCAGCAGCAGACACGTCTCCTACGAGCAGTACTTC
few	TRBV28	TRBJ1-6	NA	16	CASSLTGEGISSPLHF	TGTGCCAGCAGTTTAACGGGGGAGGGGATAAGTTCACCCCTCCACTTT
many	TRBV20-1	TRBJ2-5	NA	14	CSAIISRYQETQYF	TGCAGTGCTATAATTTCTCGCTACCAAGAGACCCAGTACTTC
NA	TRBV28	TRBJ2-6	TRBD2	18	CASSFTSGRVSGANVLTF	TGTGCCAGCAGTTTTACTAGCGGGAGGGTCTCTGGGGCCAACGTCCTGACTTTC
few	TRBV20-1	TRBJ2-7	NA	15	CSASIFLGSSYEQYF	TGCAGTGCTAGTATTTTTCTCGGGTCCTCCTACGAGCAGTACTTC
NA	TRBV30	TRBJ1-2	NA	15	CAWSYSVKGNYGYTF	TGTGCCTGGAGTTACAGTGTGAAGGGGAACTATGGCTACACCTTC
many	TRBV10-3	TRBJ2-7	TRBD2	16	CAISESRTSETYEQYF	TGTGCCATCAGTGAGTCGCGGACTAGCGAGACCTACGAGCAGTACTTC
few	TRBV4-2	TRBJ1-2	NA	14	CASSPGTGYYGYTF	TGTGCCAGCAGCCCCGGGACCGGATACTATGGCTACACCTTC
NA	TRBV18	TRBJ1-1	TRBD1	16	CASSLIRTGRYTEAFF	TGTGCCAGCTCACTCATCCGGACAGGGCGGTACACTGAAGCTTTCTTT
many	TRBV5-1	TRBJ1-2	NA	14	CASSPYAENYGYTF	TGCGCCAGCAGCCCTTATGCAGAGAACTATGGCTACACCTTC
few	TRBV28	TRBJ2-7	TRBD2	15	CASRRWSGSGYEQYF	TGTGCCAGCAGGAGGTGGAGCGGGAGTGGATACGAGCAGTACTTC
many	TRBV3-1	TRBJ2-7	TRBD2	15	CASSRGLGLNYEQYF	TGTGCCAGCAGCCGAGGACTAGGGCTAAACTACGAGCAGTACTTC
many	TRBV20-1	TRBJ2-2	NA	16	CSAEGRRTVNTGELFF	TGCAGTGCTGAGGGTCGGAGGACAGTGAACACCGGGGAGCTGTTTTTT
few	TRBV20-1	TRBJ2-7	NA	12	CSAAGSEYEQYF	TGCAGTGCAGCCGGATCGGAGTACGAGCAGTACTTC
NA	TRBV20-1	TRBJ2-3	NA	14	CSAREMGTPYTQYF	TGCAGTGCTAGAGAAATGGGGACTCCATATACGCAGTATTTT
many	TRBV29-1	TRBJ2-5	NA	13	CSVDGRIQETQYF	TGCAGCGTTGACGGGAGAATCCAAGAGACCCAGTACTTC
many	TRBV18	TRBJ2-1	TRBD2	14	CASSPLAGGNEQFF	TGTGCCAGCTCACCACTAGCGGGAGGGAATGAGCAGTTCTTC
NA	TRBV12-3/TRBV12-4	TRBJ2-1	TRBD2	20	CASSYPTTPGGTSTFNEQFF	TGTGCCAGCAGTTACCCTACAACGCCCGGTGGGACTAGTACCTTCAATGAGCAGTTCTTC
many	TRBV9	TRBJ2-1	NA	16	CASSPRGGTTYNEQFF	TGTGCCAGCAGCCCTAGAGGCGGAACCACCTACAATGAGCAGTTCTTC
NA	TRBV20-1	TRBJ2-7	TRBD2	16	CSARPFLSGSFYEQYF	TGCAGTGCTCGCCCCTTCTTAAGCGGGAGTTTTTACGAGCAGTACTTC
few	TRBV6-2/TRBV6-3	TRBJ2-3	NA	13	CASSWVPPDTQYF	TGTGCCAGCAGTTGGGTACCGCCCGATACGCAGTATTTT
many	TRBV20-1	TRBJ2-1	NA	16	CSARDSGAGGGHEQFF	TGCAGTGCTAGAGATTCAGGAGCGGGCGGCGGTCATGAGCAGTTCTTC
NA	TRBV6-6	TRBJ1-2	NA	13	CASSPSSDYGYTF	TGTGCCAGCAGTCCTTCGAGTGATTATGGCTACACCTTC
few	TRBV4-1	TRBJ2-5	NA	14	CASAYLPGRETQYF	TGCGCCAGCGCATACCTCCCGGGTAGGGAGACCCAGTACTTC
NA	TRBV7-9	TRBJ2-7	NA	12	CASSFDTSEQYF	TGTGCCAGCAGCTTCGACACGTCCGAGCAGTACTTC
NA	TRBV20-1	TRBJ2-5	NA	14	CSATRGSNFETLYF	TGCAGTGCTACCCGGGGTAGCAATTTCGAGACCCTGTACTTC
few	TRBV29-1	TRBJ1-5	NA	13	CSVDTGGDQPQHF	TGCAGCGTTGACACTGGGGGCGATCAGCCCCAGCATTTT